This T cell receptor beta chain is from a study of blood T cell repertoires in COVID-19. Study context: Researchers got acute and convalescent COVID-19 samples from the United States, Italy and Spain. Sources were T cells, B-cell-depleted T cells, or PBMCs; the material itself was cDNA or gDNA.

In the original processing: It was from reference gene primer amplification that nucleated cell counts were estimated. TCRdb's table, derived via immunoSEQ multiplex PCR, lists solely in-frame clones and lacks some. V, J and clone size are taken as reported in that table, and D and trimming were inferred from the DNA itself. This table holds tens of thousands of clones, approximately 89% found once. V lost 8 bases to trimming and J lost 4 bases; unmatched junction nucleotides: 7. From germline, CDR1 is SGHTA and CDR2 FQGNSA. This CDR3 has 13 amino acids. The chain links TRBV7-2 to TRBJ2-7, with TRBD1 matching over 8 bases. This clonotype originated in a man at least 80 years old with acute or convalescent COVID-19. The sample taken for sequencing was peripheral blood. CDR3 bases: TGTGCCAGCGGAGCGGACAGGGAATACGAGCAGTACTTC. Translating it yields CASGADREYEQYF.